The text below deals with one T cell receptor beta chain. This sample is drawn from a study of blood T cell repertoires in COVID-19. Background on the study: Whether acute or convalescent, the COVID-19 samples came from the United States, Italy and Spain. In each case, the material was cDNA or gDNA derived from T cells, B-cell-depleted T cells, or PBMCs.

As handled by the study authors: It was from reference gene primer amplification that nucleated cell counts were estimated. Assay used: immunoSEQ multiplex PCR; TCRdb lists only in-frame clones, some missing. V and J calls and clone size come straight from that table; D and trimming were deduced from the DNA. The table has about 62,000 clones, 76% seen once. The CDR3 consists of 15 residues. CDR1 LGHNA and CDR2 YNFKEQ come from the germline V gene. V was cut by 3 bases and J by 2 bases, with 14 bases left in between. The sequence was collected from a woman in her forties or fifties with active or convalescent COVID-19. V is TRBV4-2 and J is TRBJ2-7, with D possibly TRBD1 on 6 matching bases. Sequencing was performed on peripheral blood. The CDR3 DNA reads as TGTGCCAGCAGCCAGAGCTCGGGACAAGCCTACGAGCAGTACTTC. It specifies CASSQSSGQAYEQYF.